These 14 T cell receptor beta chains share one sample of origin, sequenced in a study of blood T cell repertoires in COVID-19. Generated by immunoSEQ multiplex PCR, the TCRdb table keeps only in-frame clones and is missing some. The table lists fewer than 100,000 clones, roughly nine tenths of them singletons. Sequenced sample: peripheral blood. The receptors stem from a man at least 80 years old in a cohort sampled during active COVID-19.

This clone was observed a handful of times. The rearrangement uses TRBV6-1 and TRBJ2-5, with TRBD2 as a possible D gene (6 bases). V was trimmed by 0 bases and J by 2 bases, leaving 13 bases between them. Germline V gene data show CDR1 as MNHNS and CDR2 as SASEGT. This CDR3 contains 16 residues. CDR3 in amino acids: CASSEAGGVGQETQYF. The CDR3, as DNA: TGTGCCAGCAGTGAAGCGGGGGGAGTGGGGCAAGAGACCCAGTACTTC.

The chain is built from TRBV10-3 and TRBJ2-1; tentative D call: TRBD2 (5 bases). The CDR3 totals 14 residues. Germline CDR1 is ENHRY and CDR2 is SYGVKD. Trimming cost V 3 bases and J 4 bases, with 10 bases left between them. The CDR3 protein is CAISEEDLYNEQFF. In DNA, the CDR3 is TGTGCCATCAGTGAAGAGGACTTATACAATGAGCAGTTCTTC.

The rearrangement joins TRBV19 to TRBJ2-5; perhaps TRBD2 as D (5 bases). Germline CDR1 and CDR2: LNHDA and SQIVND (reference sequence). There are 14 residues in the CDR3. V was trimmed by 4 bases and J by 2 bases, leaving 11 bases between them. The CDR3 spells CASSREGLQETQYF. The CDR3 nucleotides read TGTGCCAGTAGTAGAGAAGGACTGCAAGAGACCCAGTACTTC.

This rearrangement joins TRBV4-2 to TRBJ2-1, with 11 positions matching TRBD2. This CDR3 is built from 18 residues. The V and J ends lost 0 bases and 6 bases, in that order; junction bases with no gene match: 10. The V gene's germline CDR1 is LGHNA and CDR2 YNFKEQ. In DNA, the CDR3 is TGTGCCAGCAGCCAAGAGGGCTTCCGACTAGCGGGGAGCAATGAGCAGTTCTTC. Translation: CASSQEGFRLAGSNEQFF.

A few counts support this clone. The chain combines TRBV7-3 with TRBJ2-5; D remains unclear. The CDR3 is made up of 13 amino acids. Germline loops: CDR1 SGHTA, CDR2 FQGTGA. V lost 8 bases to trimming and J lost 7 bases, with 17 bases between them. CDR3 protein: CASSKLGFGTQYF. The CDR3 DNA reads TGTGCCAGCTCTAAGTTGGGCTTTGGGACCCAGTACTTC.

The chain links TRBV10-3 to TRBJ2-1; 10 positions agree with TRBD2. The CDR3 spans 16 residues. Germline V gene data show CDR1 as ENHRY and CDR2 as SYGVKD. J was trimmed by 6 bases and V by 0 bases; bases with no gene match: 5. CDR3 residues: CAISESKRGGSNEQFF. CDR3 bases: TGTGCCATCAGTGAGTCGAAGCGGGGGGGGTCCAATGAGCAGTTCTTC.

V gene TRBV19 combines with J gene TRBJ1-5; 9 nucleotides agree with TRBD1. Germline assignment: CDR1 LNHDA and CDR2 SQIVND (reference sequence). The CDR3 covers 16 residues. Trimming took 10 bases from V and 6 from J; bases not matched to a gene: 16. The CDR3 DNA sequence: TGTGCCACCCCCCAGGGGGGTGGGACAGGGATTCAGCCCCAGCATTTT. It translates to CATPQGGGTGIQPQHF.

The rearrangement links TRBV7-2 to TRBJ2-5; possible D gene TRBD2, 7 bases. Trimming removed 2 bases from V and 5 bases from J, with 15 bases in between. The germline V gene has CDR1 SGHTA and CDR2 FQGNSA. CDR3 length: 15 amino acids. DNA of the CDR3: TGTGCCAGCAGCTTAAATGCGGGGGCCGGTGAGACCCAGTACTTC. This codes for CASSLNAGAGETQYF.

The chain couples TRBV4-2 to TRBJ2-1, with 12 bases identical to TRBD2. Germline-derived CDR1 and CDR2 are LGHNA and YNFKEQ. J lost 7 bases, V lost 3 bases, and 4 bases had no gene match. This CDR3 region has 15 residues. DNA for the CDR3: TGTGCCAGCAGCCAGAGACTAGCGGGGGAGAATGAGCAGTTCTTC. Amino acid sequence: CASSQRLAGENEQFF.

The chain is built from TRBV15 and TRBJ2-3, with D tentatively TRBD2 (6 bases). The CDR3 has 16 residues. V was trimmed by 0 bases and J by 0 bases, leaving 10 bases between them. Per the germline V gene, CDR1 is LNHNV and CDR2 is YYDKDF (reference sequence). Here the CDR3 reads CATSRDGTRSTDTQYF. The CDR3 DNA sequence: TGTGCCACCAGCAGAGATGGGACTCGTAGCACAGATACGCAGTATTTT.

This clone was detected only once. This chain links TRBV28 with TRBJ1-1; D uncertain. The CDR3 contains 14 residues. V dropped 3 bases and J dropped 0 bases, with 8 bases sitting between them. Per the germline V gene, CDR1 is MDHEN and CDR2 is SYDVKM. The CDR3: CASSFFGMNTEAFF. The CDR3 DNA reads TGTGCCAGCAGTTTTTTCGGGATGAACACTGAAGCTTTCTTT.

The CDR3 region is CASSQVRPTGETQYF. The CDR3 DNA is TGTGCCAGCAGCCAAGTGCGCCCCACGGGGGAGACCCAGTACTTC. V gene TRBV3-1 (or the pseudogene TRBV3-2) combines with J gene TRBJ2-5; D is perhaps TRBD2 (5 bases). V was cut by 1 base and J by 5 bases, with 14 bases left in between. Looked up from germline, CDR1 is LGHDT and CDR2 is YNNKEL (reference sequence). This CDR3 is 15 amino acids long.

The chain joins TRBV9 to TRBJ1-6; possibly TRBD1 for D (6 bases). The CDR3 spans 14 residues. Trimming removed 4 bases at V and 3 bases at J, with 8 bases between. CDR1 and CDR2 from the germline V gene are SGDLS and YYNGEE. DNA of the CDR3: TGTGCCAGCAGCCCGGGACACTATAATTCACCCCTCCACTTT. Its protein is CASSPGHYNSPLHF.

In DNA, the CDR3 is TGCGCCAGCAGCTTGGTGGTCTCTTACAGGGGGGAACAAGAGACCCAGTACTTC. Translated, it gives CASSLVVSYRGEQETQYF. The gene calls are TRBV5-1 and TRBJ2-5; 8 bases are a match to TRBD1. Germline CDR1 is SGHRS and CDR2 is YFSETQ. This CDR3 region has 18 residues. V lost 0 bases, J lost 2 bases, and 12 bases stayed unmatched.